What follows describes a single T cell receptor beta chain. This entry belongs to a study of CD4 T cells in relation to SARS-CoV-2 and coronaviruses. Germline assignment: CDR1 MNHEY and CDR2 SMNVEV (reference sequence). Trimming removed 8 bases at V and 0 bases at J, with 11 bases between. This CDR3 spans 13 amino acids. Naive and memory CD4+ T cells came from enriched cryopreserved PBMCs. Assay used: immunoSEQ multiplex PCR; TCRdb lists only in-frame clones, some missing. The sample shows 50,000 to 65,000 clones, under 95% of them seen only once. The origin of this receptor is an adult with COVID-19. The sample taken for sequencing was naive CD4+ T cells from PBMCs. Subset given: naive CD4+ T cells isolated by negative enrichment. V and J are TRBV27 and TRBJ2-7; no reliable D call. The CDR3 nucleotides read TGTGCCAGCGGAAAAGCCACCTCCTACGAGCAGTACTTC. Its protein product is CASGKATSYEQYF.